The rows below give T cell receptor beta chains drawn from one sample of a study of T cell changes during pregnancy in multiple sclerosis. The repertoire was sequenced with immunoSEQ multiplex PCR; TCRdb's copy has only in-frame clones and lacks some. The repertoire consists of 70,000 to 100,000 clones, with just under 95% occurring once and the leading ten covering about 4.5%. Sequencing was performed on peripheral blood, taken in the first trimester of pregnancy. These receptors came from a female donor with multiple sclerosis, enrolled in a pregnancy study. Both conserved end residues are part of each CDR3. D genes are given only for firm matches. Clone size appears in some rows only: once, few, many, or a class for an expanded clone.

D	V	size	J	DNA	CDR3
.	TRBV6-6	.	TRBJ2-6	TGTGCCAGCAGCGGCGGCGGAGCGGGGGCCAACGTCCTGACTTTC	CASSGGGAGANVLTF
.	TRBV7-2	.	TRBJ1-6	TGTGCCAGCAGCCCCGTCGAGCCCGCCGTAAATTCACCCCTCCACTTT	CASSPVEPAVNSPLHF
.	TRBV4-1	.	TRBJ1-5	TGCGCCAGCAGCCAAGATCAGTTAAGTCAGCCCCAGCATTTT	CASSQDQLSQPQHF
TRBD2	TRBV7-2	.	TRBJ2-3	TGTGCCAGCAGCACCCCTAGCGGGGGGGCCGCTACGCAGTATTTT	CASSTPSGGAATQYF
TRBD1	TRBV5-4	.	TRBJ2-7	TGTGCCAGCAGCTTGGACAGGGGGCTCTACGAGCAGTACTTC	CASSLDRGLYEQYF
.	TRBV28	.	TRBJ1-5	TGTGCCAGCAGTTCCCGGACGGGAAGAGGCAATCAGCCCCAGCATTTT	CASSSRTGRGNQPQHF
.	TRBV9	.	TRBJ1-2	TGTGCCAGCAGCGTAGGAGAAGGCTACACCTTC	CASSVGEGYTF
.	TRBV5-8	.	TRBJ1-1	TGTGCCAGTACTCTCCGGCAGGGAGGGGAAGCTTTCTTT	CASTLRQGGEAFF
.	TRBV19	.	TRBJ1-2	TGTGCCAGTAGTATAGGTCCTAGGGACAACCTTTTGTATGGCTACACCTTC	CASSIGPRDNLLYGYTF
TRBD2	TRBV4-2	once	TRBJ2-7	TGTGCCAGCAGCCGTCTAGCGGGGGGAACCTACGAGCAGTACTTC	CASSRLAGGTYEQYF
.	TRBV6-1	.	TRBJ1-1	TGTGCCAGCAGTGACAGGGAAGCCACTGAAGCTTTCTTT	CASSDREATEAFF
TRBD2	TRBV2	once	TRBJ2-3	TGTGCCACAGCGGGGGGGCAGAGAGATACGCAGTATTTT	CATAGGQRDTQYF
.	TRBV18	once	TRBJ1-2	TGTGCCAGCTCACTGTCCCAGGGGTCGGGTGGCTACACCTTC	CASSLSQGSGGYTF
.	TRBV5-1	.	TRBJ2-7	TGCGCCAGCAGCTTGGCCGTGGGAGGGGGGGCCTACGAACAGTACTTC	CASSLAVGGGAYEQYF
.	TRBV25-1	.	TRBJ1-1	TGTGCCAGCGCCGCGGCCACTGAAGCTTTCTTT	CASAAATEAFF
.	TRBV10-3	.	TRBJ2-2	TGTGCCATCAGGGGGGACTGGACTGGAAACACCGGGGAGCTGTTTTTT	CAIRGDWTGNTGELFF
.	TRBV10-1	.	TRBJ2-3	TGCGCCAGCAGTGTATCAGGGGTCGCCACAGATACGCAGTATTTT	CASSVSGVATDTQYF
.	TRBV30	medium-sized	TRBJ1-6	TGTGCCTGCAATGAGTATAATTCACCCCTCCACTTT	CACNEYNSPLHF
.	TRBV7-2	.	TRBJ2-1	TGTGCCAGCAGCTTGCAGGACAATGAGCAGTTCTTC	CASSLQDNEQFF
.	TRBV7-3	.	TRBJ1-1	TGTGCCAGCAGCTTAGATCCAGACTCGAACACTGAAGCTTTCTTT	CASSLDPDSNTEAFF
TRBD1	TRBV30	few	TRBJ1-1	TGTGCCTGGAGTGCCCGGACAGGGAGTAAAACTTTCTTT	CAWSARTGSKTFF
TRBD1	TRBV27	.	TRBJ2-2	TGTGCCAGCAGCCGTAGGGACAGCGGGGAGCTGTTTTTT	CASSRRDSGELFF
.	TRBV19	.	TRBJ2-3	TGTGCCAGTAGTATAGAGGGCTCGCGGGGGCCCGCCACAGATACGCAGTATTTT	CASSIEGSRGPATDTQYF
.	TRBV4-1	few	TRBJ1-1	TGCGCCAGCAGCGTAGGGACTCCCGTAACTGAAGCTTTCTTT	CASSVGTPVTEAFF
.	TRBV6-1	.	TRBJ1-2	TGTGCCAGCAGTGAATCCAGGAATGGCTACACCTTC	CASSESRNGYTF
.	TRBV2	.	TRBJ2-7	TGTGCCAGCAGTGAACGGGGGGAGCAGTACTTC	CASSERGEQYF
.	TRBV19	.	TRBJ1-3	TGTGCCAGTAATCGCCCCCGACTCACCGGAAACACCATATATTTT	CASNRPRLTGNTIYF
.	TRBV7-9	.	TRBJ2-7	TGTGCCAGCAGCTTCCCAGGGAATCCCCTCGAGCAGTACTTC	CASSFPGNPLEQYF
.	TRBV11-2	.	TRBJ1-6	TGTGCCAGCAGCACCCGGACCCGGAAAGTGACAGACTCACCCCTCCACTTT	CASSTRTRKVTDSPLHF
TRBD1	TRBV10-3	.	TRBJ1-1	TGTGCCATCAGTGAGTTACAGGGGTTGAACACTGAAGCTTTCTTT	CAISELQGLNTEAFF
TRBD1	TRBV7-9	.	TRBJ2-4	TGTGCCAGCAGCTTAGGGACAGGGGACATTCAGTACTTC	CASSLGTGDIQYF
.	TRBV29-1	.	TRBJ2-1	TGCAGCGTTGACCCGCCCACTAACAATGAGCAGTTCTTC	CSVDPPTNNEQFF
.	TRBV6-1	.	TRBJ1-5	TGTGCCAGCAGTGTTCAGGGAAATAGCAATCAGCCCCAGCATTTT	CASSVQGNSNQPQHF
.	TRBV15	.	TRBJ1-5	TGTGCCACCAGCAGGTACAATCAGCCCCAGCATTTT	CATSRYNQPQHF
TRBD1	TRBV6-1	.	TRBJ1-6	TGTGCCAGCAGTGAAAACAGGGGGTCCTATAATTCACCCCTCCACTTT	CASSENRGSYNSPLHF
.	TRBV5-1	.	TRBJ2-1	TGCGCCAGCAGCTTCGAGGGAGGCTCCTACAATGAGCAGTTCTTC	CASSFEGGSYNEQFF
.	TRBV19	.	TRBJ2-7	TGTGCCAGTTCGTTCGGGGGCTCCTACGAGCAGTACTTC	CASSFGGSYEQYF
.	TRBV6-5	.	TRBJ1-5	TGTGCCAGCAGTTACGGGCCAGTAAATCAGCCCCAGCATTTT	CASSYGPVNQPQHF
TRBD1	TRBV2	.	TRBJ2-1	TGTGCCAGCAGCGAGACAGGGGGTGCCTACAATGAGCAGTTCTTC	CASSETGGAYNEQFF
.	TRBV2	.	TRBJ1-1	TGTGCCAGCAGTGGCGCTGGGGGGGCAGCTTTCTTT	CASSGAGGAAFF
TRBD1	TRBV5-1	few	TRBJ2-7	TGCGCCAGCAGCTTAGCACCCGGGACAGTCTTTTACGAGCAGTACTTC	CASSLAPGTVFYEQYF
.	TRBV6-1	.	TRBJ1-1	TGTGCCAGCAGTGATCATGGGGGAGGGAACACTGAAGCTTTCTTT	CASSDHGGGNTEAFF
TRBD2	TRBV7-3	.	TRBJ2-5	TGTGCCAGCAGCTTAGACGGGACTAGCGGGGGAGCATCGGGAGAGACCCAGTACTTC	CASSLDGTSGGASGETQYF
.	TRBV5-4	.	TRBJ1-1	TGTGCCAGCAGCTTCCCAAACACTGAAGCTTTCTTT	CASSFPNTEAFF
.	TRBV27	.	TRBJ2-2	TGTGCCAGCAGTTTTACAGGGTTAACCGGGGAGCTGTTTTTT	CASSFTGLTGELFF
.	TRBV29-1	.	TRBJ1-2	TGCAGCGTTGGACAGGCGTCCTATGGCTACACCTTC	CSVGQASYGYTF
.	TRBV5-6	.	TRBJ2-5	TGTGCCAGCAGACGGACAGTTGGGAGAGAGACCCAGTACTTC	CASRRTVGRETQYF
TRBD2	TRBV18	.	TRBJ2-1	TGTGCCAGCTCACATGCCCTCAGACTAGCGGGATACAATGAGCAGTTCTTC	CASSHALRLAGYNEQFF